Sequencing of this T cell receptor beta chain was carried out in a study of spatial heterogeneity in lung cancer. A word on this clonotype: Its antigen is unknown.

The CDR3 contains 17 residues. Germline-derived CDR1 and CDR2 are KGHSH and LQKENI. V was pared by 2 bases and J by 0 bases, with 17 bases between. Using its own MiXCR run on the 5' RACE reads, TCRdb lists one record per CDR3 protein. The sample yields 24,000 or so distinct CDR3 sequences, roughly 10% seen once. Study-level results: Counts that tracked tumor mutation counts were those of expanded intratumoral alpha and beta TCRs.

Time point noted: sample taken at primary tumor resection. This chain uses TRBV18 with TRBJ2-7; D is possibly TRBD2 (6 bases). Here the sequenced sample was lung tumor tissue, taken at surgery. The sequence was obtained from a male donor with early-stage non-small cell lung cancer. The CDR3 bases are TGTGCCAGCTCACCAAGTCCGGGACTCGAGACCTCCTACGAGCAGTACTTC. The encoded protein is CASSPSPGLETSYEQYF.